What follows describes a single T cell receptor beta chain. Its antigen is not identified. A split of CD4+ cells into CD45RA+ naive and CD45RA-negative memory subsets was performed. The CDR3 extends over 15 amino acids. Germline V CDR1 and CDR2: LNHNV, YYDKDF (reference sequence). The ends were cut back, 1 base at V and 10 bases at J, with 19 bases in the middle. Using immunoSEQ multiplex PCR, the repertoire was profiled, and TCRdb retains in-frame clones only, with some absent. The data show more than 2 million clones, around 95% seen once. This record belongs to a study of shared clonotypes between healthy human individuals. Study-level information: Each donor's CD4 naive and CD4 memory cells filled three plates apiece, CD8 naive two, and CD8 memory one.

Notes on the study in general: Against clonotypes common to all four donors, non-shared ones had lower generation probabilities.

This receptor was obtained from a man aged 18 to 30 in good health. The chain joins TRBV15 to TRBJ1-1; the D gene is possibly TRBD1 (6 bases). The sequenced material came from naive CD4+ T cells sorted from blood. Subset specified: CD45RA+ positively selected. CDR3 coding DNA: TGTGCCACCAGCAGAGCCGGCAGGGGCGGGGTGGGAGCTTTCTTT. This translates into CATSRAGRGGVGAFF.